This TCR beta chain came from a study of identical twins. A remark on this clonotype: What it binds is not known.

The CDR3 spans 15 residues. Germline values: CDR1 LGHNA, CDR2 YNFKEQ. V was clipped by 3 bases and J by 5 bases; unmatched bases: 1. The study, taken as a whole, reports: An excess of low generation probability was shown by twin-shared out-of-frame alpha sequences.

Using its own MiXCR run on the 5' RACE reads, TCRdb lists one record per CDR3 protein. Seen here are 690,000 or so distinct CDR3 sequences, roughly 8% observed once, and the top ten hold around 0.98%. This sample was shared with a second study, whose subject was yellow fever vaccine responses in identical twins.

This clonotype was obtained from a woman under 30 in good health. V gene TRBV4-2 combines with J gene TRBJ2-7; 16 bases align to TRBD2. The sequencing input was PBMCs. CDR3 DNA sequence: TGTGCCAGCAGCCAGGGGACTAGCGGGGGGGACGAGCAGTACTTC. This encodes CASSQGTSGGDEQYF.